This entry lists 27 T cell receptor beta chains sequenced from one sample in a study of Ad26.COV2.S vaccination and SARS-CoV-2 variants. Noted treatment: over 15 received Ad26.COV2.S at low or high dose, single or two shots; 5 received placebo; per-sample allocation not given. Sampling happened 63 days after the first vaccine or placebo injection. TCRdb's table, derived via immunoSEQ multiplex PCR, lists solely in-frame clones and lacks some. The sample includes roughly 350,000 clones, approximately 90% of them seen just once. Sequenced material: peripheral blood, taken in a trial of Ad26.COV2.S vaccine versus placebo. The receptors stem from a person aged 18-60 years who received the Ad26.COV2.S COVID-19 vaccine or a placebo.

V gene TRBV3-1 (or the pseudogene TRBV3-2) combines with J gene TRBJ2-1; 7 bases align to TRBD2. V shed 1 base and J 12 bases; nucleotides not matched to a gene: 15. The CDR3 extends over 16 amino acids. The germline V gene encodes CDR1 LGHDT and CDR2 YNNKEL (reference sequence). CDR3 residues: CASSQVLNWRGSAQFF. CDR3 coding DNA: TGTGCCAGCAGCCAAGTTCTAAACTGGCGGGGGAGCGCGCAGTTCTTC.

This clone was seen a single time. The V call is TRBV7-2, the J call TRBJ2-7; D is perhaps TRBD2 (5 bases). In germline, CDR1 is SGHTA, CDR2 FQGNSA. The CDR3 is 14 amino acids. The ends were cut back, 3 bases at V and 7 bases at J, with 16 bases in the middle. CDR3 sequence reads: CASSFPSSSGEQYF. The CDR3, as DNA: TGTGCCAGCAGCTTCCCCTCATCGTCGGGGGAGCAGTACTTC. Supplemented by reference TRBV7-2 and TRBJ2-7, the full variable domain reads GAGVSQSPSNKVTEKGKDVELRCDPISGHTALYWYRQSLGQGLEFLIYFQGNSAPDKSGLPSDRFSAERTGGSVSTLTIQRTQQEDSAVYLCASSFPSSSGEQYFGPGTRLTVT.

J is TRBJ1-1 and V is TRBV5-4, with 7 bases aligning to TRBD1. V was clipped by 7 bases and J by 1 base; unmatched bases: 4. Per germline, CDR1 SGHNT and CDR2 YYREEE (reference sequence). CDR3 length: 13 residues. In DNA, the CDR3 is TGTGCCAGCCAGGGGACAGCGAACACTGAAGCTTTCTTT. Its translation is CASQGTANTEAFF. The variable domain in full, completed from reference TRBV5-4 and TRBJ1-1, reads ETGVTQSPTHLIKTRGQQVTLRCSSQSGHNTVSWYQQALGQGPQFIFQYYREEENGRGNFPPRFSGLQFPNYSSELNVNALELDDSALYLCASQGTANTEAFFGQGTRLTVV.

The CDR3 DNA follows: TGTGCCACCAGCAGAGATTCCCAGGGTAATGAAAAACTGTTTTTT. Encoded protein: CATSRDSQGNEKLFF. This chain connects TRBV15 to TRBJ1-4, with D perhaps TRBD1 (5 bases). Trimming took off 0 bases at V and 4 bases at J, with 9 bases between the two ends. This CDR3 contains 15 residues. The germline V gene encodes CDR1 LNHNV and CDR2 YYDKDF (reference sequence).

The chain recombines TRBV24-1 with TRBJ2-7; 9 nucleotides agree with TRBD1. V lost 4 bases to trimming and J lost 4 bases; unmatched junction nucleotides: 4. This CDR3 region has 14 residues. Per the germline V gene, CDR1 is KGHDR and CDR2 is SFDVKD. CDR3 region: CATSENRGQYEQYF. The CDR3 DNA reads TGTGCCACCAGTGAAAACAGGGGGCAGTACGAGCAGTACTTC.

This clone has a single count. The V gene is TRBV19, the J gene TRBJ2-2; unclear D gene. CDR1 and CDR2 (germline): LNHDA, SQIVND (reference sequence). This CDR3 has 14 amino acids. V gave up 6 bases and J gave up 5 bases, with 13 bases separating them. CDR3: CASSTTSGTGELFF. The CDR3 coding sequence is TGTGCCAGTAGCACGACCTCCGGGACCGGGGAGCTGTTTTTT.

This rearrangement joins TRBV19 to TRBJ2-1; TRBD1 matches at 7 bases. The CDR3 loop spans 14 amino acids. CDR1 LNHDA and CDR2 SQIVND come from the germline V gene (reference sequence). V lost 7 bases, J lost 0 bases, and 3 bases stayed unmatched. The CDR3 DNA reads TGTGCCAGTAAGACAGGGAGCTCCTACAATGAGCAGTTCTTC. Its translation is CASKTGSSYNEQFF.

This chain links TRBV3-1 (or the pseudogene TRBV3-2) with TRBJ2-1; the D call may be TRBD1 or TRBD2 (5 bases each). The CDR3 contains 11 residues. Trimming took 5 bases from V and 14 from J, leaving 13 bases between them. Germline CDR1 LGHDT, CDR2 YNNKEL (reference sequence). The CDR3 here is CASSFPGPKFF. As DNA, the CDR3 is TGTGCCAGCAGCTTCCCGGGACCCAAGTTCTTC.

The chain has TRBV15 and TRBJ2-7; D is ambiguous. The CDR3 length is 13 residues. From germline, CDR1 is LNHNV and CDR2 YYDKDF (reference sequence). With 2 bases removed from V and 3 bases from J, the gap between germline ends came to 8 bases. The CDR3 coding sequence is TGTGCCACCAGCAGATCGGACCACTACGAGCAGTACTTC. Its translation is CATSRSDHYEQYF.

V usage is TRBV29-1 and J usage is TRBJ2-7; 7 bases are shared with TRBD1. Germline CDR1 reads SQVTM; CDR2 reads ANQGSEA. The CDR3 has 14 amino acids. The ends lost 2 bases at V and 1 base at J; junction bases unmatched: 5. The CDR3: CSVELGTASYEQYF. The CDR3 DNA is TGCAGCGTTGAACTCGGGACAGCTTCCTACGAGCAGTACTTC.

The chain recombines TRBV4-1 with TRBJ2-7; D may correspond to TRBD1 or TRBD2 (5 bases each). This CDR3 comprises 14 residues. V gave up 2 bases and J gave up 3 bases, with 11 bases separating them. Germline-derived CDR1 and CDR2 are MGHRA and YSYEKL. The CDR3 reads CASSQPGRRYEQYF. The DNA for the CDR3 is TGCGCCAGCAGCCAACCGGGGCGTCGCTACGAGCAGTACTTC.

This chain links TRBV30 with TRBJ2-2; 9 positions agree with TRBD2. V was pared by 3 bases and J by 4 bases, with 3 bases of the junction left unmatched. The CDR3 runs 14 residues. CDR1 GTSNPN and CDR2 SVGIG come from the germline V gene (reference sequence). In nucleotides, the CDR3 is TGTGCCTGGAGGACTAGCGGAACCACCGGGGAGCTGTTTTTT. It translates to CAWRTSGTTGELFF.

The rearrangement links TRBV14 to TRBJ1-3, with 11 bases that match TRBD1. V shed 4 bases, J shed 8 bases, and the junction held 7 bases outside the gene matches. The CDR3 is 15 amino acids. Germline V gene lookup returns CDR1 SGHDN and CDR2 FVKESK. CDR3 protein: CASSRFRDRGDTIYF. Written as DNA, the CDR3 is TGTGCCAGCAGCCGATTCCGGGACAGGGGGGACACCATATATTTT.

The V call is TRBV28, the J call TRBJ2-4, with 8 bases lining up with TRBD1. V was pared by 3 bases and J by 4 bases, with 14 bases of the junction left unmatched. Germline CDR1 MDHEN, CDR2 SYDVKM. The CDR3 totals 18 residues. CDR3 nucleotide sequence: TGTGCCAGCAGTTTGGAATCCCTGGACAGGGAGACTAAAAACATTCAGTACTTC. Translation gives CASSLESLDRETKNIQYF.

The chain carries TRBV6-5 and TRBJ2-1, with 10 nucleotides matching TRBD1. The ends lost 4 bases at V and 8 bases at J; junction bases unmatched: 5. This CDR3 spans 14 amino acids. The V gene's germline CDR1 is MNHEY and CDR2 SVGAGI. CDR3 nucleotide sequence: TGTGCCAGCAGTTTGGACAGGGGGGTCGATGAGCAGTTCTTC. Translating it yields CASSLDRGVDEQFF.

A single count supports this clone. The V gene is TRBV6-6, the J gene TRBJ2-7; 13 nucleotides align to TRBD2. The V and J ends lost 6 bases and 5 bases, in that order; junction bases with no gene match: 4. Germline CDR1 MNHNY, CDR2 SVGAGI (reference sequence). The CDR3 totals 14 residues. CDR3 loop: CASSRLAGGNEQYF. Here the CDR3 DNA reads TGTGCCAGCAGCCGACTAGCGGGAGGAAACGAGCAGTACTTC.

This chain joins TRBV9 and TRBJ1-1; D is unclear. Germline V gene lookup returns CDR1 SGDLS and CDR2 YYNGEE. The CDR3 length is 15 residues. The V gene lost 4 bases and the J gene lost 1 base, with 14 bases spanning the gap. This chain's CDR3 is CASSPSLGPNTEAFF. In DNA, the CDR3 is TGTGCCAGCAGCCCGTCGCTAGGACCGAACACTGAAGCTTTCTTT.

The gene calls are TRBV19 and TRBJ1-2, with TRBD1 matching over 10 bases. Germline CDR1 and CDR2: LNHDA and SQIVND (reference sequence). CDR3 length equals 16 residues. With 3 bases clipped from V and 0 bases from J, the junction kept 4 bases outside the gene matches. CDR3 nucleotide sequence: TGTGCCAGTAGTATCGGACAGGGGGTTGCTAACTATGGCTACACCTTC. The encoded protein is CASSIGQGVANYGYTF.

The chain has TRBV6-2 or TRBV6-3 and TRBJ1-5; D not certain. V lost 0 bases, J lost 7 bases, and 13 bases lay in between. Germline values: CDR1 MNHEY, CDR2 SVGEGT. The CDR3 is 15 amino acids. The CDR3 DNA follows: TGTGCCAGCAGTTACTCGATTTCCCGGGCCCAGCCCCAGCATTTT. Translated, it gives CASSYSISRAQPQHF.

V and J are TRBV19 and TRBJ1-1; D possibly corresponds to TRBD1 (6 bases). Germline V gene data show CDR1 as LNHDA and CDR2 as SQIVND (reference sequence). V was pared by 6 bases and J by 1 base, with 9 bases between. The CDR3 extends over 13 amino acids. This CDR3 reads CASRGRGNTEAFF. The CDR3, as DNA: TGTGCCAGTAGAGGCAGGGGGAACACTGAAGCTTTCTTT.

Only a few counts were recorded for this clone. The chain uses TRBV9 and TRBJ2-1; the D gene is possibly TRBD1 (5 bases). V was trimmed by 0 bases and J by 9 bases, leaving 16 bases between them. The CDR3 has 15 residues. Germline lookup yields CDR1 SGDLS and CDR2 YYNGEE. The CDR3 DNA reads TGTGCCAGCAGCGTAGATCTCGCCGATAGGGGTGAGCAGTTCTTC. Residues: CASSVDLADRGEQFF.

This rearrangement joins TRBV19 to TRBJ1-2; 8 bases line up with TRBD1. CDR3 length equals 14 residues. Germline V gene lookup returns CDR1 LNHDA and CDR2 SQIVND (reference sequence). J lost 4 bases, V lost 3 bases, and 4 bases had no gene match. The CDR3 DNA sequence: TGTGCCAGTAGTATCGGGGACAGGCTCTATGGCTACACCTTC. Translation gives CASSIGDRLYGYTF.

The chain couples TRBV2 to TRBJ2-1, with 7 bases matching TRBD1. The CDR3 runs 15 residues. The ends lost 4 bases at V and 0 bases at J; junction bases unmatched: 3. Germline lookup yields CDR1 SNHLY and CDR2 FYNNEI. In nucleotides, the CDR3 is TGTGCCAGCAGTGGGGGACAGCGCTCCTACAATGAGCAGTTCTTC. Its protein is CASSGGQRSYNEQFF.

The chain is built from TRBV19 and TRBJ1-4, with D possibly matching TRBD1 (5 bases). Looked up from germline, CDR1 is LNHDA and CDR2 is SQIVND (reference sequence). CDR3 length: 16 amino acids. The V gene lost 10 bases and the J gene lost 0 bases, with 18 bases spanning the gap. The CDR3 loop reads CATSSGPLATNEKLFF. CDR3 in DNA: TGTGCCACCTCATCGGGACCGCTGGCAACTAATGAAAAACTGTTTTTT.

V usage is TRBV4-2 and J usage is TRBJ2-3; either TRBD1 or TRBD2 may supply D (5 bases each). Germline V gene lookup returns CDR1 LGHNA and CDR2 YNFKEQ. The length of the CDR3 is 14 residues. V was shortened by 1 base and J by 4 bases, with 9 bases between the two germline ends. CDR3 in DNA: TGTGCCAGCAGCCAAGTTGGGGGAGCAGATACGCAGTATTTT. The encoded protein is CASSQVGGADTQYF.

This chain joins TRBV29-1 and TRBJ2-3; no firm D call. Germline V gives CDR1 SQVTM, CDR2 ANQGSEA. The CDR3 covers 14 residues. V was clipped by 1 base and J by 0 bases, with 8 bases between them. CDR3 coding DNA: TGCAGCGTTGAAGGGATCTCGAGCACAGATACGCAGTATTTT. Its translation: CSVEGISSTDTQYF.

This chain connects TRBV6-6 to TRBJ1-5; D gene uncertain. CDR1 is MNHNY, CDR2 SVGAGI, per germline (reference sequence). The germline V and J ends were trimmed by 6 bases and 0 bases, with 12 bases remaining between them. This CDR3 region has 15 residues. CDR3 residues: CASRDGPNSNQPQHF. The CDR3 region has the DNA TGTGCCAGCAGGGATGGACCGAATAGCAATCAGCCCCAGCATTTT.